This TCR beta chain was recovered during a study of CD8 T cells in ankylosing spondylitis. Quantitative 5'-RACE was performed with molecular barcodes, and it yielded the TCR beta libraries. Via MiXCR, TCRdb re-called the 5' RACE reads, giving one row per CDR3 protein. The sample lists around 280,000 distinct CDR3 sequences; roughly 20% were seen once. V was pared by 4 bases and J by 2 bases, with 13 bases between. The CDR3 consists of 14 residues. Germline loops: CDR1 SGHRS, CDR2 YFSETQ. The sequence was collected from a male donor with ankylosing spondylitis or in good health (not recorded which). The J gene is TRBJ2-7, the V gene TRBV5-1, with D maybe TRBD1 (5 bases). Sequenced: blood, either unsorted or a sorted T cell fraction (not recorded which). The CDR3 coding sequence is TGCGCCAGCAGCACCGACGGACAAGCCTACGAGCAGTACGTC. This encodes CASSTDGQAYEQYV.